The rows below give T cell receptor beta chains drawn from one sample of a study of regulatory T cells in long-lasting Graves disease. TCRdb ran MiXCR on the multiplex PCR reads and lists one entry per CDR3 protein. The sample consists of 350,000 to 550,000 distinct CDR3 sequences, approximately 15% of them appearing once. This sample also appeared in a second study, on T cells in Graves' hyperthyroidism and ophthalmopathy.

Here the sequenced sample was peripheral blood mononuclear cells (PBMCs), taken at new diagnosis, from a patient treated with antithyroid drugs. The receptors stem from a woman younger than 45 with Graves disease. Each CDR3 is given with its conserved first and last residue. Part of the rows lack a size; the others show once, few, many or a class for expanded clones.

CDR3 protein: CASSVTSGRTETQYF
J gene: TRBJ2-5
clone size: NA
V gene: TRBV11-2

CDR3 protein: CASSSRAGGIPYNEQFF
J gene: TRBJ2-1
clone size: many
V gene: TRBV25-1

CDR3 protein: CASSGGTREADTQYF
J gene: TRBJ2-3
clone size: many
V gene: TRBV5-1

CDR3 protein: CASSSPPDGYTF
J gene: TRBJ1-2
clone size: many
V gene: TRBV4-1

CDR3 protein: CASRNLAGSIYEQYF
J gene: TRBJ2-7
clone size: NA
V gene: TRBV10-2

CDR3 protein: CASSASSGNRGNEQYF
J gene: TRBJ2-7
clone size: many
V gene: TRBV2

CDR3 protein: CAWSGRDRDTEAFF
J gene: TRBJ1-1
clone size: many
V gene: TRBV30

CDR3 protein: CASSLTGRNSPLHF
J gene: TRBJ1-6
clone size: many
V gene: TRBV5-1

CDR3 protein: CASSEASFGTSGATDTQYF
J gene: TRBJ2-3
clone size: many
V gene: TRBV2

CDR3 protein: CASRGTGTSGDRGGYEQYF
J gene: TRBJ2-7
clone size: many
V gene: TRBV13

CDR3 protein: CASSYPGLAAETQYF
J gene: TRBJ2-5
clone size: many
V gene: TRBV6-2/TRBV6-3

CDR3 protein: CASSLEGAGGNYGYTF
J gene: TRBJ1-2
clone size: many
V gene: TRBV12-3/TRBV12-4

CDR3 protein: CASSSKPLVNEQFF
J gene: TRBJ2-1
clone size: few
V gene: TRBV11-2

CDR3 protein: CASTPSGLHRNEQFF
J gene: TRBJ2-1
clone size: many
V gene: TRBV12-3/TRBV12-4

CDR3 protein: CASSLGNLAGAGSDTQYF
J gene: TRBJ2-3
clone size: many
V gene: TRBV5-1

CDR3 protein: CASSELAGDNEQFF
J gene: TRBJ2-1
clone size: many
V gene: TRBV2

CDR3 protein: CASSRFGSGTSGNTIYF
J gene: TRBJ1-3
clone size: many
V gene: TRBV7-9

CDR3 protein: CSARAQVEQYF
J gene: TRBJ2-7
clone size: many
V gene: TRBV20-1

CDR3 protein: CASSEPGAEQFF
J gene: TRBJ2-1
clone size: NA
V gene: TRBV25-1

CDR3 protein: CATAGQGGSEQYF
J gene: TRBJ2-7
clone size: NA
V gene: TRBV15

CDR3 protein: CASSLLQYGSGNTIYF
J gene: TRBJ1-3
clone size: few
V gene: TRBV12-3/TRBV12-4

CDR3 protein: CASSKHSPGQLQETQYF
J gene: TRBJ2-5
clone size: many
V gene: TRBV14

CDR3 protein: CASSRGIRLNTEAFF
J gene: TRBJ1-1
clone size: few
V gene: TRBV27

CDR3 protein: CASSYRGYSNQPQHF
J gene: TRBJ1-5
clone size: many
V gene: TRBV6-5

CDR3 protein: CAGSQDWGYNEQFF
J gene: TRBJ2-1
clone size: NA
V gene: TRBV4-1

CDR3 protein: CASSQKVGLNFLNQPQHF
J gene: TRBJ1-5
clone size: few
V gene: TRBV4-1

CDR3 protein: CSVGHGRASGELFF
J gene: TRBJ2-2
clone size: NA
V gene: TRBV29-1

CDR3 protein: CASSLSGPQETQYF
J gene: TRBJ2-5
clone size: many
V gene: TRBV7-2

CDR3 protein: CASSTRVSAGEYNEQFF
J gene: TRBJ2-1
clone size: NA
V gene: TRBV7-2

CDR3 protein: CASSLDGLSSYNEQFF
J gene: TRBJ2-1
clone size: NA
V gene: TRBV7-6

CDR3 protein: CASSFVPSYEQYF
J gene: TRBJ2-7
clone size: many
V gene: TRBV27

CDR3 protein: CASSLAVGGRNIQYF
J gene: TRBJ2-4
clone size: few
V gene: TRBV5-1

CDR3 protein: CASSSQNTEAFF
J gene: TRBJ1-1
clone size: many
V gene: TRBV7-8

CDR3 protein: CASSSPSLSDEQFF
J gene: TRBJ2-1
clone size: many
V gene: TRBV7-3

CDR3 protein: CASSLFSDLMNTEAFF
J gene: TRBJ1-1
clone size: many
V gene: TRBV5-1

CDR3 protein: CASTRRRGSEYNEQFF
J gene: TRBJ2-1
clone size: NA
V gene: TRBV5-6

CDR3 protein: CASSTFNSAGRNSYEQYF
J gene: TRBJ2-7
clone size: NA
V gene: TRBV19

CDR3 protein: CASSRRLAGVGDTQYF
J gene: TRBJ2-3
clone size: NA
V gene: TRBV7-2

CDR3 protein: CASSPIRGETQYF
J gene: TRBJ2-5
clone size: many
V gene: TRBV18

CDR3 protein: CASSQDRFMNTEAFF
J gene: TRBJ1-1
clone size: many
V gene: TRBV4-1

CDR3 protein: CASSQTGGVSGNTIYF
J gene: TRBJ1-3
clone size: few
V gene: TRBV3-1

CDR3 protein: CASSQGGGGYNEQFF
J gene: TRBJ2-1
clone size: many
V gene: TRBV3-1

CDR3 protein: CASSLAQDSGRGWDNEQFF
J gene: TRBJ2-1
clone size: few
V gene: TRBV5-1

CDR3 protein: CSATPRANTEAFF
J gene: TRBJ1-1
clone size: many
V gene: TRBV20-1

CDR3 protein: CASSHPGQGVGTEAFF
J gene: TRBJ1-1
clone size: few
V gene: TRBV4-2